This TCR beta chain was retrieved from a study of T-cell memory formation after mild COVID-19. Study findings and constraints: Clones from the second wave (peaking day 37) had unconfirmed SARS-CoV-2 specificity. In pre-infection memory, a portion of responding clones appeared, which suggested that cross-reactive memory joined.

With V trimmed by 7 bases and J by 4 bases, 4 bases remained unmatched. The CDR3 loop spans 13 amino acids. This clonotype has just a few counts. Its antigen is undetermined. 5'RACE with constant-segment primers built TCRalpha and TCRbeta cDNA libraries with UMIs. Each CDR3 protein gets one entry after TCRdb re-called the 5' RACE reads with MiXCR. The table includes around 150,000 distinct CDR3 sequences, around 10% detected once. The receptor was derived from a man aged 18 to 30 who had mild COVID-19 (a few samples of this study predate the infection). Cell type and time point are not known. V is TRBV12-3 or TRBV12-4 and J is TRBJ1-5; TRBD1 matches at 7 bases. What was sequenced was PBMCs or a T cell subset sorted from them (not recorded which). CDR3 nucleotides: TGTGCCAGCACCCCGACAGGGAATCAGCCCCAGCATTTT. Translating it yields CASTPTGNQPQHF.